This T cell receptor beta chain was recorded in a study of CXCR3-negative and CXCR3-positive naive CD8 T cells. About this clonotype: Its specificity is not known.

Via 5' RACE with UMI labels, TRB cDNA libraries were prepared. TCRdb reprocessed the 5' RACE reads, with one entry per CDR3 protein and no DNA. Recorded for this sample: roughly 100,000 distinct CDR3 sequences. Germline V lookup: CDR1 MDHEN, CDR2 SYDVKM. The CDR3 covers 15 residues. Overall study results and limits: TRB CDR3s were more hydrophobic in CXCR3-positive than in CXCR3-negative naive cells. With respect to TRBV-TRBJ usage, naive CXCR3-negative and CXCR3-positive cells were similar; memory differed.

Sorting was done in triplicate for each CD8+ T cell subset (approximately 300,000 cells each). The V gene is TRBV28, the J gene TRBJ2-2. This sequence was found in a human donor in good health. Some clones in this sample may be carry-over from other donors' samples. Sequenced input: naive CXCR3+ CD8+ T cells from blood. Subset indicated: CD45RO-CCR7+CD27+CD95- naive CD8+ T cells expressing CXCR3 (TNR3+). The CDR3 here is CASSLFVQNTGELFF.